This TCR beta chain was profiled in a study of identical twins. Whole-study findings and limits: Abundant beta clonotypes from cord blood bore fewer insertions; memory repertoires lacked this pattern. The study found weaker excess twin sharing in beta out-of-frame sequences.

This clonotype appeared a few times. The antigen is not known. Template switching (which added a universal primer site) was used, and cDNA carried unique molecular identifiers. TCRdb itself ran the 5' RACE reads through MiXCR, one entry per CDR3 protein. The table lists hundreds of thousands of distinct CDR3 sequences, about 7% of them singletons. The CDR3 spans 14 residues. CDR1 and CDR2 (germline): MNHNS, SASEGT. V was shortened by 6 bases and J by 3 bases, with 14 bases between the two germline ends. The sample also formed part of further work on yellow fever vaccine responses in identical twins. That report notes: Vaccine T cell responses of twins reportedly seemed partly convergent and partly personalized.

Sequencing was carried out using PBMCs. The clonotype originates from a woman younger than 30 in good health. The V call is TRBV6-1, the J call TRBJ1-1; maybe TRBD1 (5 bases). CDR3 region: CASSPRGSDTEAFF. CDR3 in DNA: TGTGCCAGCAGCCCCCGGGGGAGCGACACTGAAGCTTTCTTT.